This TCR beta chain was obtained from a study of regulatory T cells in long-lasting Graves disease (dated by TCRdb to the early 2020s). As for the study more broadly: Newly diagnosed Graves' disease patients had taken antithyroid drugs for less than 3 months. Patients with persistent Graves' disease were compared with patients with newly diagnosed Graves' disease using TCR sequencing and RNA sequencing of peripheral blood. The study took place in China and was registered as a clinical trial. A total of about 33 samples underwent TCR sequencing: around 13 from persistent and about 20 from newly diagnosed Graves' disease patients.

Paper-wide results and their limitations: Patients with persistent disease shared more public clonotypes (approximately 2,500) than newly diagnosed patients did (nearly 1,000). Compared with newly diagnosed patients, persistent Graves' disease patients had lower TCR Shannon entropy and fewer highly expanded clones, which suggests clonal expansion. Persistent disease showed preferential use of TRBV28, TRBJ1-2 and TRBJ2-5, whereas newly diagnosed disease favored TRBV20-1 and TRBJ2-1. Sequencing and analysis were limited to the TCR beta chain. The small sample size was acknowledged by the authors as a limitation that may reduce accuracy. Because the primary lesion, thyroid tissue, could not be accessed, the study looked at peripheral blood alone.

For CDR1 and CDR2, the germline V gene lists SGHRS and YFSETQ. At the junction V is shortened by 7 bases and J by 5 bases, with 15 bases in between. There are 13 amino acids in the CDR3, from cysteine to phenylalanine inclusive. Only CDR3 DNA remains: 39 bases, in frame from the first base. This clonotype was observed a handful of times. Its antigen remains undetermined. No base quality values were provided; no much bigger clone lies one nucleotide off. The method behind the library was multiplex PCR. The sample was run on an Illumina HiSeq 4000. iRepertoire HTBI primers and Arm-PCR amplification of CDR3 regions were used to construct TCR beta libraries. Gel purification was performed on PCR products prior to sequencing. Under the source paper's analysis protocol: Gene usage analysis of CDR3 amino acid clonotypes relied on the approximately 60 TRBV and 14 TRBJ segments identified across samples. Filtered high-quality paired reads were merged into contigs using COPE and FqMerger. Contigs were aligned with BLAST to IMGT TRBV, TRBD and TRBJ reference genes, and CDR3 was defined per IMGT. Any clonotype with a frequency above 0.1% was classified as a highly expanded clone. Shannon entropy served as the measure of repertoire diversity, while the Gini coefficient captured V-J evenness. Public clonotypes were defined as clonotypes shared by more than one individual. In TCRdb, the public reads were trimmed at Q25 with fastp and aligned with MiXCR, with productive beta chains retained. All rows with the same CDR3 protein become a single entry with the most common DNA and genes. V and J calls and clone size were set by TCRdb, not the authors. The sample yields fewer than 450,000 distinct CDR3 sequences; about 15% were counted once. Of the sample, around 7.6% is held by the ten largest clones.

The sample's time point label, in plain terms: newly diagnosed GD, antithyroid drugs for less than 3 months. For both TCR sequencing and RNA sequencing, RNA was extracted from PBMCs in TRIzol. The diagnosis of Graves' disease was made according to American Thyroid Association guidelines. Patients for the study were recruited at an endocrinology department in Xi'an, China. Each patient gave approximately 9 milliliters of peripheral blood, collected in an EDTA anticoagulant tube. Ficoll Paque Plus density gradient separation was used to isolate PBMCs, and no additional T cell sorting was done. An Agilent 2100 Bioanalyzer and agarose gel were used to check RNA quality, while a NanoDrop 2000 measured RNA concentration. In addition, the sample was reused for a study of T cells in Graves' hyperthyroidism and ophthalmopathy. The second paper states: Stable Graves' hyperthyroidism was defined as the absence of progression to ophthalmopathy over 18 months of follow-up. Hyperthyroidism patients were newly diagnosed, with disease duration under 2 months, and aged 18 to 65 years. Exclusion was applied to patients with uncontrolled infections, other autoimmune diseases, pregnancy or lactation. Clinical symptoms, serum thyroxine and TRAb, thyroid ultrasound, and orbital computed tomography formed the basis for the diagnoses. The TCR CDR3 was subjected to a first round of RT-PCR using the HTBI primer set and the Qiagen OneStep RT-PCR kit. Blood samples also contained most of the expanded thyroid clonotypes (frequency above 0.001), which suggests that blood repertoires may reflect thyroid immune responses. A 13 V-J signature model separated ophthalmopathy from stable hyperthyroidism, with approximately 87% sensitivity and around 84% specificity in cross-validation and 80%/75% in testing. In validation, the model predicted progression to ophthalmopathy with around 71% sensitivity and around 72% specificity, a median of approximately 6.5 months before onset. A discovery cohort of about 100 patients, 43 with Graves' ophthalmopathy and under 60 with stable Graves' hyperthyroidism, was used to find distinguishing TCR V-J signatures. An independent validation cohort of under 20 hyperthyroidism patients and 17 patients who later progressed to ophthalmopathy tested prospective prediction of ophthalmopathy. For training and testing, the 80 to 100 patients in the discovery cohort were randomly divided in a 7:3 ratio. In addition, the study compared T-cell repertoires in thyroid tissue and in blood from five or six Graves' hyperthyroidism patients. After sampling, hyperthyroidism patients received methimazole starting at 30 mg daily, and ophthalmopathy patients received high-dose intravenous methylprednisolone. Libraries were constructed in a second round of multiplex PCR, after which size selection and purification were performed. Sequencing of the libraries was done on an Illumina HiSeq2000 using paired-end 100 bp reads. SOAPnuke was used to process the raw data, with reads discarded if the reads contained adapters or uncalled bases, had a mean Phred below 15, or lacked an exact constant-primer or identifier match. High-quality paired reads were merged with COPE v1.2.5, and unique nucleotide sequences were defined as clonotypes. MiTCR v1.1 was used to align clonotypes to the IMGT TRBV, TRBD and TRBJ reference segments. Only V-J combinations with frequency above 0.0001, covering about 99% of repertoires, were analysed. The TCS score was defined as the ratio of F50 (clonal expansion) to E x V (chaos), calculated using BLOSUM62-based TCRdist between CDR3 peptides within each V-J. Welch's t-statistics and random forest reduced some 510 V-J features to fewer than 15, which were used in a naive Bayes classifier (R e1071). No statistical method was used to fix the sample size in advance, and group allocation was not hidden from the investigators. The paper describes TCR Vbeta CDR3 sequencing of more than 120 peripheral blood samples, made up of 43 ophthalmopathy patients, around 78 hyperthyroidism patients and 17 progressor patients.

This material consisted of peripheral blood mononuclear cells (PBMCs), taken at new diagnosis, from a patient treated with antithyroid drugs. The chain uses TRBV5-1 and TRBJ1-1, with TRBD1 as a weak D call on 6 bases. The clonotype was recovered from a woman aged 40 to 50 with Graves disease. Donor details come from another sample of the same person, matched by shared clones. The DNA is as follows: TGCGCCAGCGACCCAGGGGCATGGACTGAAGCTTTCTTT. This sequence encodes CASDPGAWTEAFF.